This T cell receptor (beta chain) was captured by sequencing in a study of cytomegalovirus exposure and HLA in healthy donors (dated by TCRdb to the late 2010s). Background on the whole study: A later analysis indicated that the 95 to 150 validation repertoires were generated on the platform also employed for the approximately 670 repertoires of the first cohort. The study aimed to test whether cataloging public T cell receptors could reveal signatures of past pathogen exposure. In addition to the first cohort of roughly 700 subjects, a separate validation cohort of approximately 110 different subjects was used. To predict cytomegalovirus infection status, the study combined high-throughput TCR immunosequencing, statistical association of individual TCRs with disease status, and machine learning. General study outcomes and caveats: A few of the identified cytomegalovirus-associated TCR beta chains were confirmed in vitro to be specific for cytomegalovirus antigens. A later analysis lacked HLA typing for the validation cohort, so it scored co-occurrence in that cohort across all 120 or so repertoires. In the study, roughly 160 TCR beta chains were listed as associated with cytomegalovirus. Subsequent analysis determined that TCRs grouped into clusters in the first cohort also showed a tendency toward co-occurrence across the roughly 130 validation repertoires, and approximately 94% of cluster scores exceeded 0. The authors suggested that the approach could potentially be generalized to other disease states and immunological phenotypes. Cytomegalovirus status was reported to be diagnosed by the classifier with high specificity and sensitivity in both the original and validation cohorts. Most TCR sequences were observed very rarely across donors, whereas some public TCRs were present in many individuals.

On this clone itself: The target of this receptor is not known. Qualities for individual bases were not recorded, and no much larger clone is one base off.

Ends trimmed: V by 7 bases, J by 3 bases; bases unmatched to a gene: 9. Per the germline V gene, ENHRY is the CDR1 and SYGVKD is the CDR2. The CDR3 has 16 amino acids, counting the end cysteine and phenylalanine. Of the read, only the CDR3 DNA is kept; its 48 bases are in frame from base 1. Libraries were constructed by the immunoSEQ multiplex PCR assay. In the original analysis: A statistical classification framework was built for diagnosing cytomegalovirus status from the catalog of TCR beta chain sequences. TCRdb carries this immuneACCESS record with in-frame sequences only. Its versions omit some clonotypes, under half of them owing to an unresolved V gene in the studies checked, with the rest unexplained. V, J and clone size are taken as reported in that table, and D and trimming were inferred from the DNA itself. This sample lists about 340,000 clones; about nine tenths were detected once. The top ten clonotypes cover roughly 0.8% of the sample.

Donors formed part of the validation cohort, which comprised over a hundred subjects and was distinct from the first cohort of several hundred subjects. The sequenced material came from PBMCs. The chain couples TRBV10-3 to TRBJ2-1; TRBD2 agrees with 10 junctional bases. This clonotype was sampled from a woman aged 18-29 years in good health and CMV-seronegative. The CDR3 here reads CAIKKGGLADYNEQFF. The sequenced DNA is TGTGCCATCAAGAAAGGTGGACTAGCGGACTACAATGAGCAGTTCTTC.